One sample yielded the 21 T cell receptor beta chains listed below, sequenced in a study of blood T cells in healthy people across ages. Primers used in a second PCR of about 7 to 12 cycles were a sample-barcoded 5' primer and a J-beta primer mix. MiXCR, applied by TCRdb to the 5' RACE reads, yields one record per CDR3 protein. The sample carries about 1.5 million distinct CDR3 sequences, roughly two fifths recorded once. The sequenced material came from blood. Source of these receptors: a young woman in good health.

J is TRBJ1-4 and V is TRBV20-1; the match to TRBD1 covers 7 bases. With V trimmed by 6 bases and J by 6 bases, 10 bases remained unmatched. CDR3 size: 14 residues. Germline loops: CDR1 DFQATT, CDR2 SNEGSKA (reference sequence). CDR3 nucleotides: TGCAGTGCCAATCCTCGGGACAGCTATGAAAAACTGTTTTTT. Amino acid sequence: CSANPRDSYEKLFF.

This clonotype was counted a few times. The V call is TRBV10-1, the J call TRBJ1-2; 8 bases match TRBD1. Trimming took 5 bases from V and 8 from J; bases not matched to a gene: 7. The germline gives CDR1 WNHNN, CDR2 SYGVQD (reference sequence). This CDR3 spans 13 amino acids. The DNA for the CDR3 is TGCGCCAGCAGTTCGGACAGGGTACGCGGCTACACCTTC. Translated: CASSSDRVRGYTF.

This clonotype appeared a few times. The DNA for the CDR3 is TGCAGCGTTGAGGCAGGGGGCCACTATGGCTACACCTTC. Encoded protein: CSVEAGGHYGYTF. V is TRBV29-1 and J is TRBJ1-2, with 8 bases aligning to TRBD1. V lost 3 bases and J lost 3; bases outside the gene matches: 3. The CDR3 has 13 amino acids. Germline values: CDR1 SQVTM, CDR2 ANQGSEA.

This clonotype was detected only a few times. The chain carries TRBV6-1 and TRBJ2-1; TRBD2 might be the D (6 bases). Trimming cost V 2 bases and J 0 bases, with 8 bases left between them. The CDR3 has 15 amino acids. Germline V gene data show CDR1 as MNHNS and CDR2 as SASEGT. Here the CDR3 reads CASSERGNSYNEQFF. In DNA, the CDR3 is TGTGCCAGCAGTGAACGGGGGAACTCCTACAATGAGCAGTTCTTC.

This clonotype was observed a few times. The chain carries TRBV6-2 or TRBV6-3 and TRBJ2-1; TRBD1 matches 9 bases. Per germline, CDR1 MNHEY and CDR2 SVGEGT. The J segment lost 7 bases and the V segment lost 7 bases, leaving 5 bases of the junction unmatched. The CDR3 extends over 13 amino acids. The CDR3 sequence is CASKGQGRNEQFF. CDR3 DNA: TGTGCCAGCAAAGGACAGGGGCGTAATGAGCAGTTCTTC.

The CDR3 here is CASSRSGSKNIQYF. Written as DNA, the CDR3 is TGTGCCAGCAGTCGATCGGGTTCCAAAAACATTCAGTACTTC. The rearrangement uses TRBV12-3 or TRBV12-4 and TRBJ2-4; D not certain. This CDR3 comprises 14 residues. Trimming shortened V by 5 bases and J by 2 bases, and 10 bases separated the two germline ends.

The chain recombines TRBV20-1 with TRBJ2-3, with D maybe TRBD2 (6 bases). This CDR3 is 15 amino acids long. The ends were cut back, 5 bases at V and 0 bases at J, with 15 bases in the middle. The germline gives CDR1 DFQATT, CDR2 SNEGSKA (reference sequence). The CDR3 sequence: CSADERVASTDTQYF. CDR3 nucleotides: TGCAGTGCTGACGAGCGGGTAGCTAGCACAGATACGCAGTATTTT.

The chain couples TRBV4-3 to TRBJ2-3; the match to TRBD2 covers 11 bases. With 7 bases clipped from V and 6 bases from J, the junction kept 9 bases outside the gene matches. CDR1 and CDR2 from the germline V gene are LGHNA and YSLEER. This CDR3 is built from 15 residues. The CDR3 protein is CASIDGLAGGDTQYF. The DNA of the CDR3 is TGCGCCAGCATCGATGGACTAGCGGGCGGGGATACGCAGTATTTT.

To note about this clonotype: A single base separates this from a much larger clone, so it may be a read error. The chain employs TRBV6-2 or TRBV6-3 and TRBJ2-1; D may correspond to TRBD1 or TRBD2 (5 bases each). The CDR3 spans 15 residues. The V and J ends lost 5 bases and 5 bases respectively, with 16 bases between them. CDR1 and CDR2 from the germline V gene are MNHEY and SVGEGT. CDR3 sequence reads: CASSAPGRGNNEQFF. CDR3 coding DNA: TGTGCCAGCAGTGCACCGGGACGGGGCAACAATGAGCAGTTCTTC.

This clonotype has just a few counts. J is TRBJ2-5 and V is TRBV13, with D tentatively TRBD1 or TRBD2 (5 bases each). Germline loops: CDR1 PRHDT, CDR2 FYEKMQ (reference sequence). There are 13 residues in the CDR3. The V gene lost 6 bases and the J gene lost 5 bases, with 13 bases spanning the gap. The DNA of the CDR3 is TGTGCCAGCAGACTTCGAGGGACGGAGACCCAGTACTTC. It is translated as CASRLRGTETQYF.

The rearrangement links TRBV7-2 to TRBJ2-7; D is possibly TRBD1 (6 bases). Trimming removed 0 bases from V and 5 bases from J, with 14 bases in between. Germline-derived CDR1 and CDR2 are SGHTA and FQGNSA. The CDR3 sequence is 15 residues long. Written as DNA, the CDR3 is TGTGCCAGCAGCTTAGCTTACGCAGGGGCCAACGAGCAGTACTTC. It is translated as CASSLAYAGANEQYF. Drawing the rest from reference TRBV7-2 and TRBJ2-7, the complete variable domain is GAGVSQSPSNKVTEKGKDVELRCDPISGHTALYWYRQSLGQGLEFLIYFQGNSAPDKSGLPSDRFSAERTGGSVSTLTIQRTQQEDSAVYLCASSLAYAGANEQYFGPGTRLTVT.

The CDR3 DNA reads TGCGCCAGCAGCCAGGGACCCACTCCCCCGAATTCACCCCTCCACTTT. Amino acids: CASSQGPTPPNSPLHF. This chain joins TRBV4-3 and TRBJ1-6; D is possibly TRBD1 (5 bases). CDR1 is LGHNA, CDR2 YSLEER, per germline. V lost 3 bases and J lost 7, with 16 bases in between. This CDR3 has 16 amino acids.

Regarding this clonotype: Relative to the germline gene, one junction end is altered; a read error may explain this. The rearrangement joins TRBV6-6 to TRBJ1-4; D may be TRBD1 (5 bases). The CDR3 runs 14 residues. CDR1 MNHNY and CDR2 SVGAGI come from the germline V gene (reference sequence). In DNA, the CDR3 is TGCGCCAGCAGTCGAGGGACGGCTAATGAAAAACTGTTTTTT. Its translation: CASSRGTANEKLFF.

The chain uses TRBV6-5 and TRBJ1-1; D gene uncertain. The germline gives CDR1 MNHEY, CDR2 SVGAGI. This CDR3 is 15 amino acids long. V lost 0 bases and J lost 7, with 15 bases in between. The DNA of the CDR3 is TGTGCCAGCAGTTACTCGATCGAGGGAACGGGTGAAGCTTTCTTT. Its translation: CASSYSIEGTGEAFF.

V and J are TRBV7-8 and TRBJ2-5, with 9 bases aligning to TRBD2. The J call may be in error: the DNA end matches TRBJ2-7 better. The germline V gene has CDR1 SGHVS and CDR2 FQNEAQ. The CDR3 totals 17 residues. Here the CDR3 DNA reads TGTGCCAGCAGCTCACTGACTAGCGGATTGCCCTACAACGAGCAGTACTTC. This encodes CASSSLTSGLPYNEQYF.

The chain carries TRBV27 and TRBJ2-5; TRBD1 matches 8 bases. The length of the CDR3 is 13 residues. The junction had 5 bases not matched to a gene; V was cut back by 7 bases and J by 4 bases. Germline CDR1 is MNHEY and CDR2 is SMNVEV (reference sequence). CDR3 region: CASISGTGETQYF. CDR3 in DNA: TGTGCCAGCATCTCCGGGACAGGAGAGACCCAGTACTTC.

This clonotype has just a few counts. The chain employs TRBV4-1 and TRBJ2-1; D may be TRBD2 (6 bases). Germline CDR1 reads MGHRA; CDR2 reads YSYEKL. The CDR3 is 16 amino acids. Trimming removed 1 base at V and 2 bases at J, with 12 bases between. The CDR3 DNA is TGCGCCAGCAGCCAAGCCCTAGCGCGTACCTACAATGAGCAGTTCTTC. Its translation is CASSQALARTYNEQFF.

The chain couples TRBV6-6 to TRBJ1-1; 12 bases fit TRBD1. The ends lost 2 bases at V and 3 bases at J; junction bases unmatched: 7. Germline-derived CDR1 and CDR2 are MNHNY and SVGAGI (reference sequence). The CDR3 totals 17 residues. CDR3 nucleotides: TGTGCCAGCAGTTACAGCCGGGACAGGGGGCTTTACACTGAAGCTTTCTTT. Translation: CASSYSRDRGLYTEAFF.

The V and J genes are TRBV12-3 or TRBV12-4 and TRBJ2-7, with D maybe TRBD2 (5 bases). V was trimmed by 7 bases and J by 12 bases, leaving 19 bases between them. The CDR3 sequence is 12 residues long. The CDR3 loop reads CASTRLGGRPYF. The CDR3 DNA sequence: TGTGCCAGCACCCGATTAGGAGGACGGCCGTACTTC.

The chain has TRBV27 and TRBJ2-7; D is perhaps TRBD2 (6 bases). The CDR3 has 14 amino acids. Trimming stripped 11 bases from V and 7 bases from J, with 24 bases between. Per the germline V gene, CDR1 is MNHEY and CDR2 is SMNVEV (reference sequence). Here the CDR3 reads CAGEILRDWDEQYF. As DNA, the CDR3 is TGTGCCGGTGAGATCCTCAGGGACTGGGATGAGCAGTACTTC.

This clonotype was detected a few times. This rearrangement joins TRBV7-4 to TRBJ2-3; D gene unclear. CDR3 length: 10 residues. The V gene's germline CDR1 is SGHVT and CDR2 SQSDAQ. Trimming pared 11 bases from V and 7 bases from J, leaving 10 bases between. CDR3 sequence: CASAWHTQYF. The DNA for the CDR3 is TGTGCCTCAGCATGGCATACGCAGTATTTT.